This T cell receptor (beta chain) was retrieved from a study of CD8+CD57+ T cells in acquired aplastic anemia. Whole-study findings and limits: Patients were compared with controls for CD8+ Simpson's diversity, and no significant difference emerged.

Researchers used genomic DNA as the template to profile TCR beta VDJ and CDR3. TCRdb re-derived calls from the reads in MiXCR, one entry per CDR3 protein. The data show 200,000 to 250,000 distinct CDR3 sequences, with about half seen just once and nearly 20% held by the top ten. CDR1 is MDHEN and CDR2 is SYDVKM in the germline V gene. There are 15 residues in the CDR3. V lost 6 bases and J lost 3; bases outside the gene matches: 9. This clonotype was detected a few times. Its antigen is unidentified. Those patients picked for sequencing had displayed CD8+CD57+ cell expansion on flow cytometry. Each patient gave a blood sample that was collected before any therapy had been received.

The TCR comes from a human donor with aplastic anemia. Source material: sorted CD4+, CD8+, or CD8+CD57+ T cells (not recorded which) from PBMCs. This chain connects TRBV28 to TRBJ2-3, with 7 bases identical to TRBD1. CDR3: CASSTRGQGTDTQYF. In DNA form, the CDR3 reads TGTGCCAGCAGCACGAGGGGGCAGGGGACAGATACGCAGTATTTT.